Described below is a single T cell receptor beta chain sequence and its context. These data belong to a study of regulatory T cells in long-lasting Graves disease. Looking at the study overall: Positive TSH receptor antibodies alongside over 5 years of antithyroid drugs were what marked Graves' disease as persistent.

The time point: persistent/refractory GD, antithyroid drugs over 5 years with positive TRAb. The TCR library was prepared using RNA isolated from PBMCs. Assembly of TCR beta libraries relied on iRepertoire HTBI primers together with Arm-PCR of CDR3 regions. TCRdb re-derived calls from the multiplex PCR reads in MiXCR, one entry per CDR3 protein. The sample holds almost 350,000 distinct CDR3 sequences; around 20% are singletons and the top ten take 29%. The CDR3 is 14 residues long. Per the germline V gene, CDR1 is MNHNS and CDR2 is SASEGT. Trimming took off 1 base at V and 9 bases at J, with 15 bases between the two ends.

This chain connects TRBV6-1 to TRBJ1-1; TRBD1 is a possible D gene (5 bases). This sequence originates from a female donor with Graves disease. This material consisted of peripheral blood mononuclear cells (PBMCs), taken when the disease was refractory, from a patient treated with antithyroid drugs. The CDR3 DNA sequence: TGTGCCAGCAGTGAAGGGGGGAGGGGATACAAAGCTTTCTTT. Amino acids: CASSEGGRGYKAFF.